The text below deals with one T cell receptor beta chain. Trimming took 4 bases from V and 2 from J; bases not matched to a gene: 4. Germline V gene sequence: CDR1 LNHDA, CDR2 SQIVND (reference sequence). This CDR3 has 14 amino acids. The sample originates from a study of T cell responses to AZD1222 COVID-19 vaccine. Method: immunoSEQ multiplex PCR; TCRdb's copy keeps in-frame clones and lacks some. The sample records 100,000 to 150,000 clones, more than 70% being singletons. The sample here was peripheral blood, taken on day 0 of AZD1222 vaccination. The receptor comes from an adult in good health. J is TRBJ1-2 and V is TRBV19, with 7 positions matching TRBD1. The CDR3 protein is CASSTDRWNYGYTF. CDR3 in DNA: TGTGCCAGTAGTACGGACAGGTGGAACTATGGCTACACCTTC.